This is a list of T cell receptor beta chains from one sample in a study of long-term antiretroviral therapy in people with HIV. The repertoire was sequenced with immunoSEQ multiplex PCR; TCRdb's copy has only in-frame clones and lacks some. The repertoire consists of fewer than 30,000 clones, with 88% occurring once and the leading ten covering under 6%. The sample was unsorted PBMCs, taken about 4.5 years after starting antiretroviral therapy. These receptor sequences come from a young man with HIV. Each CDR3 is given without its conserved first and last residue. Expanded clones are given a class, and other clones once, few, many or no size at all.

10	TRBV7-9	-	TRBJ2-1	ASSLGYNEQF
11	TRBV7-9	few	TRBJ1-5	ASGPTGGQPQH
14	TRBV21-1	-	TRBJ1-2	ASSTRTGIGKDGYT
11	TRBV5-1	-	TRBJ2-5	ASSSGAQETQY
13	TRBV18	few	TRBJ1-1	ASSPDSSPNTEAF
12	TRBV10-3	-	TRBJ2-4	ASRGGAGENIQY
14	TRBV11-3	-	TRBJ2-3	ASSSAASGSKDTQY
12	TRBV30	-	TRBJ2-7	AWSGGGLAGEQY
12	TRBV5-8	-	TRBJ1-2	ASSGEVEPYGYT
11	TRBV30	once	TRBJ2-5	AWSSREWETQY
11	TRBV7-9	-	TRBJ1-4	ASRLSLNEKLF
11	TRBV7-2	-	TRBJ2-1	ASSLDSNNEQF
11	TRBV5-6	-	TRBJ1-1	ASSLAWSPEAF
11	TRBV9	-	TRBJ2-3	ASSVYGTDTQY
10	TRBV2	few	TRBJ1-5	ASSPTGQPQH
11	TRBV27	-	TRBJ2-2	ASSLSMGGELF